The subject of this entry is one T cell receptor (beta chain). Libraries were prepared by immunoSEQ multiplex PCR; TCRdb keeps only in-frame clonotypes and omits some of them. The sample yields some 240,000 clones, around 84% seen once. These data belong to a study of blood T cell repertoires in COVID-19. Germline CDR1 SGHAT, CDR2 FQNNGV. Unmatched junction bases numbered 5, after V lost 6 bases and J lost 2 bases. The CDR3 has 14 amino acids. V usage is TRBV11-2 and J usage is TRBJ2-7, with TRBD2 matching over 9 bases. Sequencing was done on a sample of peripheral blood. The TCR comes from a woman between 40 and 55 years old who had recovered from COVID-19. The CDR3: CASSVSGGTYEQYF. In DNA form, the CDR3 reads TGTGCCAGCAGTGTAAGCGGGGGGACCTACGAGCAGTACTTC.